One sample yielded the 17 T cell receptor beta chains listed below, sequenced in a study of radiation and T cells in renal cell carcinoma. The protocol was immunoSEQ multiplex PCR, while the TCRdb copy is restricted to in-frame clones and leaves out a portion. This table has 50,000 to 75,000 clones, approximately 80% appearing once. Time point given: baseline pretreatment blood. As for treatment: 15 Gy SBRT to primary tumor, nephrectomy 4 weeks later. The specimen comprised blood, sampled from a patient whose treatment included radiotherapy and nephrectomy. The receptors originated from a man between 60 and 75 years old with renal cell carcinoma.

The J gene is TRBJ2-4, the V gene TRBV4-3; possibly TRBD2 for D (6 bases). The CDR3 length is 14 residues. Germline-derived CDR1 and CDR2 are LGHNA and YSLEER. Between the trimmed V and J ends, which lost 1 base and 9 bases, there was a span of 13 bases. The CDR3 loop is CASSQAAGKGIQYF. The CDR3 region has the DNA TGCGCCAGCAGCCAAGCCGCGGGGAAGGGCATTCAGTACTTC.

The chain recombines TRBV21-1 with TRBJ2-7; the table's D call TRBD2 went unverified against the DNA. TRBV21-1 is shown as a pseudogene. CDR3 length: 16 amino acids. Written as DNA, the CDR3 is TGTGCCAGCAGCAAGCGGGACTTTCAGAGCTCCTACGAGCAGTACGTC. It codes for CASSKRDFQSSYEQYV.

The V and J genes are TRBV30 and TRBJ2-1, with a weak D call TRBD1 (5 bases). V was pared by 3 bases and J by 6 bases, with 30 bases between. CDR1 and CDR2 from the germline V gene are GTSNPN and SVGIG (reference sequence). The CDR3 runs 19 residues. The CDR3 loop is CAWSARSRQIRRAINEQFF. CDR3 nucleotides: TGTGCCTGGAGCGCCCGATCACGACAGATCAGGAGAGCGATCAATGAGCAGTTCTTC.

The V and J genes are TRBV30 and TRBJ2-3; no clear D gene. Trimming left V 0 bases short and J 5 bases short, with 6 bases between. The CDR3 extends over 12 amino acids. Germline V gene lookup returns CDR1 GTSNPN and CDR2 SVGIG (reference sequence). The CDR3 DNA reads TGTGCCTGGAGTGTCGGGCGAGATACGCAGTATTTT. It codes for CAWSVGRDTQYF. Filled out from reference TRBV30 and TRBJ2-3, the complete variable domain reads SQTIHQWPATLVQPVGSPLSLECTVEGTSNPNLYWYRQAAGRGLQLLFYSVGIGQISSEVPQNLSASRPQDRQFILSSKKLLLSDSGFYLCAWSVGRDTQYFGPGTRLTVL.

The sample holds a few counts of this clone. The V and J genes are TRBV10-3 and TRBJ2-1, with 8 bases identical to TRBD2. This CDR3 region has 16 residues. V lost 3 bases to trimming and J lost 8 bases; unmatched junction nucleotides: 12. Germline V gene data show CDR1 as ENHRY and CDR2 as SYGVKD. This CDR3 is CAISDVGSAGDYEQFF. CDR3 bases: TGTGCCATCAGTGATGTTGGGTCAGCGGGGGACTATGAGCAGTTCTTC.

This clone was picked up one time. The chain has TRBV18 and TRBJ2-7, with TRBD1 identical over 7 bases. The CDR3 runs 16 residues. CDR1 is KGHSH, CDR2 LQKENI, per germline. The J segment lost 0 bases and the V segment lost 3 bases, leaving 8 bases of the junction unmatched. CDR3 in DNA: TGTGCCAGCTCACCCCTGGGACAGCCTGACTCCTACGAGCAGTACTTC. Encoded protein: CASSPLGQPDSYEQYF.

V and J are TRBV5-4 and TRBJ1-4; D may be TRBD1 (5 bases). From germline, CDR1 is SGHNT and CDR2 YYREEE (reference sequence). The CDR3 is 15 amino acids. Trimming left V 4 bases short and J 4 bases short, with 14 bases between. CDR3 amino acids: CASSLYRPSNEKLFF. The CDR3 coding sequence is TGTGCCAGCAGCCTCTACAGGCCAAGTAATGAAAAACTGTTTTTT.

V and J are TRBV11-2 and TRBJ2-7, with 7 bases identical to TRBD2. CDR1 is SGHAT, CDR2 FQNNGV, per germline. This CDR3 is 14 amino acids long. Trimming at V came to 3 bases and at J to 6 bases, leaving 8 bases not matched to a gene. The CDR3 loop reads CASSLSSGAGEQYV. For the CDR3, the DNA is TGTGCCAGCAGCTTGTCTAGCGGAGCGGGCGAGCAGTACGTC.

The chain has TRBV15 and TRBJ2-3; the D is unclear. V was pared by 0 bases and J by 0 bases, with 7 bases between. This CDR3 spans 15 amino acids. In germline, CDR1 is LNHNV, CDR2 YYDKDF (reference sequence). This CDR3 is CATSRDRRSTDTQYF. CDR3 DNA: TGTGCCACCAGCAGAGATCGTAGGAGCACAGATACGCAGTATTTT.

This clone appeared a single time. The J gene is TRBJ2-5, the V gene TRBV5-6; TRBD2 aligns across 8 bases. The germline gives CDR1 SGHDT, CDR2 YYEEEE. The CDR3 runs to 17 residues. The V gene end was trimmed by 2 bases and the J gene end by 5 bases; junction bases not matched to a gene: 14. CDR3 DNA sequence: TGTGCCAGCAGCTTAGCGGGGGCCTTTATTGGATGGGAGACCCAGTACTTC. The encoded protein is CASSLAGAFIGWETQYF.

V gene TRBV29-1 combines with J gene TRBJ1-2; D is undetermined. Per the germline V gene, CDR1 is SQVTM and CDR2 is ANQGSEA. The CDR3 has 10 residues. V dropped 6 bases and J dropped 2 bases, with 4 bases sitting between them. CDR3 DNA sequence: TGCAGCGTACAAAACTATGGCTACACCTTC. Amino acids: CSVQNYGYTF.

This clone was seen a handful of times. CDR3 protein: CASSIGGRNNQPQHF. CDR3 nucleotide sequence: TGTGCCAGTAGTATCGGCGGGAGGAACAATCAGCCCCAGCATTTT. The rearrangement uses TRBV19 and TRBJ1-5; no reliable D call. Germline CDR1 LNHDA, CDR2 SQIVND (reference sequence). This CDR3 has 15 residues. Trimming removed 3 bases at V and 3 bases at J, with 12 bases between. Using reference TRBV19 and TRBJ1-5 for the parts outside the CDR3, the full variable domain is DGGITQSPKYLFRKEGQNVTLSCEQNLNHDAMYWYRQDPGQGLRLIYYSQIVNDFQKGDIAEGYSVSREKKESFPLTVTSAQKNPTAFYLCASSIGGRNNQPQHFGDGTRLSIL.

A word on this clone: The sample holds other DNA sequences that translate to the same CDR3. The chain employs TRBV29-1 and TRBJ2-1, with TRBD2 matching 11 bases. Unmatched junction bases numbered 5, after V lost 4 bases and J lost 0 bases. Germline values: CDR1 SQVTM, CDR2 ANQGSEA. The CDR3 is made up of 16 amino acids. This chain's CDR3 is CSVGASGGSSYNEQFF. CDR3 nucleotide sequence: TGCAGCGTTGGGGCTAGCGGGGGGAGCTCCTACAATGAGCAGTTCTTC.

The CDR3 sequence: CASSPPLSYNEQFF. The CDR3 DNA sequence: TGTGCCAGCTCACCACCCCTCTCCTACAATGAGCAGTTCTTC. The V call is TRBV18, the J call TRBJ2-1; D remains unclear. There are 14 residues in the CDR3. Per germline, CDR1 KGHSH and CDR2 LQKENI. Trimming removed 0 bases at V and 0 bases at J, with 3 bases between. Full variable domain (rest looked up from reference TRBV18 and TRBJ2-1): NAGVMQNPRHLVRRRGQEARLRCSPMKGHSHVYWYRQLPEEGLKFMVYLQKENIIDESGMPKERFSAEFPKEGPSILRIQQVVRGDSAAYFCASSPPLSYNEQFFGPGTRLTVL.

The rearrangement links TRBV19 to TRBJ1-5; D unresolved. V shed 2 bases and J shed 4 bases, with 6 bases lying between them. This CDR3 spans 13 amino acids. The V gene's germline CDR1 is LNHDA and CDR2 SQIVND (reference sequence). CDR3 in amino acids: CASSISVNQPQHF. Written as DNA, the CDR3 is TGTGCCAGTAGTATATCAGTAAATCAGCCCCAGCATTTT. The whole variable domain, filled in from reference TRBV19 and TRBJ1-5, reads DGGITQSPKYLFRKEGQNVTLSCEQNLNHDAMYWYRQDPGQGLRLIYYSQIVNDFQKGDIAEGYSVSREKKESFPLTVTSAQKNPTAFYLCASSISVNQPQHFGDGTRLSIL.

This clone has just a few counts. This rearrangement joins TRBV6-1 to TRBJ2-2, with 9 bases matching TRBD1. Germline V gives CDR1 MNHNS, CDR2 SASEGT. Trimming at V came to 7 bases and at J to 8 bases, leaving 11 bases not matched to a gene. CDR3 length: 15 amino acids. The CDR3 reads CASILRQGESGELFF. CDR3 coding DNA: TGTGCCAGCATCTTAAGACAGGGGGAATCAGGGGAGCTGTTTTTT.

The V and J genes are TRBV4-3 and TRBJ1-3; D call uncertain. This CDR3 comprises 15 residues. CDR1 is LGHNA, CDR2 YSLEER, per germline. Trimming removed 0 bases from V and 0 bases from J, with 6 bases in between. DNA of the CDR3: TGCGCCAGCAGCCAAGACAGAGGCTCTGGAAACACCATATATTTT. This sequence encodes CASSQDRGSGNTIYF.